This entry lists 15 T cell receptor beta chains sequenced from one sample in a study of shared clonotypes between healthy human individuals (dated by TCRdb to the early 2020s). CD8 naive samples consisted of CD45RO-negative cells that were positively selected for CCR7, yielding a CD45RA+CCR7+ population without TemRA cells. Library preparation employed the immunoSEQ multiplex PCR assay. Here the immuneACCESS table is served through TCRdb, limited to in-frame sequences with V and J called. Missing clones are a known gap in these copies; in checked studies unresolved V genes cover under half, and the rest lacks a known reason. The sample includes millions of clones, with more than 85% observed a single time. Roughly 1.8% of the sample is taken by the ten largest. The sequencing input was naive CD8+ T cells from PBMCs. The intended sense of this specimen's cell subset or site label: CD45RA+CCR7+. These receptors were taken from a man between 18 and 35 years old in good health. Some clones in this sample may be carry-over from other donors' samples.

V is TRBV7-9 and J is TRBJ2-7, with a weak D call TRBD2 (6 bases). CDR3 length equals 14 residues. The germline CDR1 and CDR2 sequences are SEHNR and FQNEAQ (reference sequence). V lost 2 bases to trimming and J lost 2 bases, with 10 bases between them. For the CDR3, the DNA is TGTGCCAGCAGCTTACTCCGGGAGACCTACGAGCAGTACTTC. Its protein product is CASSLLRETYEQYF.

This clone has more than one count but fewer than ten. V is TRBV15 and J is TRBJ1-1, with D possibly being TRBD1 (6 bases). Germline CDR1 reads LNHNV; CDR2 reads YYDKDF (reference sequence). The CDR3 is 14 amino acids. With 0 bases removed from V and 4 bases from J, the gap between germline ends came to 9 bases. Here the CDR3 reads CATSREEGGTEAFF. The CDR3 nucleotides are TGTGCCACCAGCAGAGAAGAGGGGGGCACTGAAGCTTTCTTT.

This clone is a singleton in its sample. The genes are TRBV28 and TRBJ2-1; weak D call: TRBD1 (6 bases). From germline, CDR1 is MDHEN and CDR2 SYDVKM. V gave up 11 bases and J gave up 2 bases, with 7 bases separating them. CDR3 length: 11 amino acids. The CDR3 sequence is CASGAYNEQFF. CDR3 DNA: TGTGCCTCAGGGGCCTACAATGAGCAGTTCTTC.

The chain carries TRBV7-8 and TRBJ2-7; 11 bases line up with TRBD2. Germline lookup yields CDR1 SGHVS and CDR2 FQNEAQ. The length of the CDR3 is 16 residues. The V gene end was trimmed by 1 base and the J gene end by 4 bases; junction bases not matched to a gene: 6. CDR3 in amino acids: CASSLGQGLADYEQYF. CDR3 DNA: TGTGCCAGCAGCTTAGGGCAGGGACTAGCGGATTACGAGCAGTACTTC.

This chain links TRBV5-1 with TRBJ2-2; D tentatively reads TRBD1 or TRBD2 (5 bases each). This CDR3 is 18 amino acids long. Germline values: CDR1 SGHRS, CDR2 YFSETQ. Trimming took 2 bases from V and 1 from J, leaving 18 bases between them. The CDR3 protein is CASSFEIQGTVNTGELFF. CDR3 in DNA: TGCGCCAGCAGCTTCGAAATACAAGGGACGGTGAACACCGGGGAGCTGTTTTTT.

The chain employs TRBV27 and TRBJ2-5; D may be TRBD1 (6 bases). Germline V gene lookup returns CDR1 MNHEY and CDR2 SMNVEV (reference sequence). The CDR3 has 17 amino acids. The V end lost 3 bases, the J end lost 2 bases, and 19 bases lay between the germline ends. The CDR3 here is CASSFLQGRGKQETQYF. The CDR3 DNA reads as TGTGCCAGCAGTTTCCTACAGGGTAGGGGGAAACAAGAGACCCAGTACTTC.

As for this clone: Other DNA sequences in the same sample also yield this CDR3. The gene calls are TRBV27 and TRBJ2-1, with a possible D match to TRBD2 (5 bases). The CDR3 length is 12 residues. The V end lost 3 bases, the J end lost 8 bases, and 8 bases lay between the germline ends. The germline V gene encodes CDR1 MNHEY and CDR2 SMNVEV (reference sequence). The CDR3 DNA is TGTGCCAGCAGTTTTAGAGGGCATGAGCAGTTCTTC. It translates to CASSFRGHEQFF.

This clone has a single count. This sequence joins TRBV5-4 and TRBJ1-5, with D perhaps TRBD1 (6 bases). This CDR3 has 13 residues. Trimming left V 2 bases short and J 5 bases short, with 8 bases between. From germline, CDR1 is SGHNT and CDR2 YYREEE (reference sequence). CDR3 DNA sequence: TGTGCCAGCAGCTTTGACAGGTATCAGCCCCAGCATTTT. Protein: CASSFDRYQPQHF.

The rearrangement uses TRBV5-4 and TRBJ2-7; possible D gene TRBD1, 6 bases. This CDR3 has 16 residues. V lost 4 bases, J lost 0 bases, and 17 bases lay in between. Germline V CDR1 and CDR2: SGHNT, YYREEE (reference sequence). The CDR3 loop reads CASSRSTGPYSYEQYF. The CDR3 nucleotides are TGTGCCAGCAGCCGATCTACAGGGCCATACTCCTACGAGCAGTACTTC. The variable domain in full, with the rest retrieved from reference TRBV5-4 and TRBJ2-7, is ETGVTQSPTHLIKTRGQQVTLRCSSQSGHNTVSWYQQALGQGPQFIFQYYREEENGRGNFPPRFSGLQFPNYSSELNVNALELDDSALYLCASSRSTGPYSYEQYFGPGTRLTVT.

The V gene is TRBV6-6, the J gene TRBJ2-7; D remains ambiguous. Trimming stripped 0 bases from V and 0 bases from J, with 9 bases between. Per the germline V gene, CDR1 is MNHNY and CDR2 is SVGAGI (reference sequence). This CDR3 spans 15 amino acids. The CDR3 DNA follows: TGTGCCAGCAGTTACTCGACGGTGGCCTCCTACGAGCAGTACTTC. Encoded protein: CASSYSTVASYEQYF.

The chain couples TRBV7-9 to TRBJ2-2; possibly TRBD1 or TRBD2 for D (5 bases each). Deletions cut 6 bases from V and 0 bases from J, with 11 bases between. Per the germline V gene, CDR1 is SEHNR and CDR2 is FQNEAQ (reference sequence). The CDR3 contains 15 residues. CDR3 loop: CASRGDGANTGELFF. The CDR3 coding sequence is TGTGCCAGCAGGGGGGATGGAGCGAACACCGGGGAGCTGTTTTTT.

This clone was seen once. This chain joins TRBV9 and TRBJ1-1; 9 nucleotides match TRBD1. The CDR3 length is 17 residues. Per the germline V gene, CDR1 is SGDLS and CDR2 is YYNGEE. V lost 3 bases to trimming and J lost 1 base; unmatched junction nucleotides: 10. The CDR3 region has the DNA TGTGCCAGCAGCGAAACGGGGACAGGGTCCCCGAACACTGAAGCTTTCTTT. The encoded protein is CASSETGTGSPNTEAFF. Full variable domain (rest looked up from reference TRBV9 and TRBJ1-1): DSGVTQTPKHLITATGQRVTLRCSPRSGDLSVYWYQQSLDQGLQFLIQYYNGEERAKGNILERFSAQQFPDLHSELNLSSLELGDSALYFCASSETGTGSPNTEAFFGQGTRLTVV.

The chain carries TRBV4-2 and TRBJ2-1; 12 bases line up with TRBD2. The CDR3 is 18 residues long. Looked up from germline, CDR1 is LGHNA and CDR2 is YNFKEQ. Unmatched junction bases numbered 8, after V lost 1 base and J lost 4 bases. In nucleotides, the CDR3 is TGTGCCAGCAGCCAAGCTCCTCGACTAGCGGGAGCTTACAATGAGCAGTTCTTC. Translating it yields CASSQAPRLAGAYNEQFF.

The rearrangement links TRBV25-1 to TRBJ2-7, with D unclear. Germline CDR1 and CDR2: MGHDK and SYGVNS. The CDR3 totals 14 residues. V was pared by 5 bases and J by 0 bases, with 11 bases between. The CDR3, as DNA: TGTGCCAGCAGTACCCACCAGAGCTCCTACGAGCAGTACTTC. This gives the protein CASSTHQSSYEQYF.

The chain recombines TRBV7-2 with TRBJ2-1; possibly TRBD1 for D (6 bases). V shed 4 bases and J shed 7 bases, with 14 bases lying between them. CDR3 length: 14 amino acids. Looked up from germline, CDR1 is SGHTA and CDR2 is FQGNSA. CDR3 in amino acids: CASSWGDRWNEQFF. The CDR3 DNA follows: TGTGCCAGCAGCTGGGGTGACAGGTGGAATGAGCAGTTCTTC.